This T cell receptor beta chain was recorded in a study of cytomegalovirus exposure and HLA in healthy donors. General study findings and limits: Per a prior analysis, the majority of TCR beta V segments were productive roughly 87% or roughly 30% of the time. There were several of the most significant clusters that appeared linked to common viral pathogens in a later analysis. TCR beta chains numbering about 160 were designated cytomegalovirus-associated. As confirmed in vitro, a few CMV-associated chains were specific for CMV antigens.

Note on this clone: Its antigen is not identified.

The CDR3 contains 15 residues. Per the germline V gene, CDR1 is MNHEY and CDR2 is SVGAGI. The ends lost 5 bases at V and 4 bases at J; junction bases unmatched: 8. Vbeta (60) and Jbeta (13) primers were used in the PCR. TCRdb keeps only in-frame clones here, not all; method: immunoSEQ multiplex PCR. This sample has approximately 97,000 clones, with 70% to 90% found just once. Source material: PBMCs. The origin of this receptor is a man aged 40-55 years in good health and CMV-seronegative. This rearrangement joins TRBV6-5 to TRBJ1-1; 9 positions match TRBD1. The CDR3 sequence: CASSNPQGAVTEAFF. The DNA for the CDR3 is TGTGCCAGCAGTAACCCACAGGGGGCGGTCACTGAAGCTTTCTTT.